This T cell receptor beta chain was identified during a study of PD-1 blockade in classical Hodgkin lymphoma. Per the germline V gene, CDR1 is SGHDT and CDR2 is YYEEEE. Losses at the gene ends were 2 bases for V and 7 bases for J; bases not matched to a gene: 6. This CDR3 has 14 residues. TCRdb's table, derived via immunoSEQ multiplex PCR, lists solely in-frame clones and lacks some. The sample carries some 23,000 clones, roughly 80% recorded once. Time point of the sample: cycle 4 day 1 (C4D1), after six to seven weeks of nivolumab. Each patient experienced a relapse that followed autologous stem cell transplantation, and brentuximab vedotin exposure varied. The authors purified CD4+ T cells from thawed PBMCs by magnetic negative selection.

This sequence originates from a human donor with classical Hodgkin lymphoma. The chain recombines TRBV5-6 with TRBJ1-2, with 9 bases that match TRBD1. The source was CD4+ T cells from blood, collected before the fourth cycle of nivolumab. CDR3 coding DNA: TGTGCCAGCAGCTTCAGGACAGGGGCTTTTGGCTACACCTTC. It is translated as CASSFRTGAFGYTF.